Detailed here is one TCR beta chain. The antigen is unknown. This specimen comes from a study of radiotherapy plus CTLA-4 blockade in lung cancer. Study background: Objective responses arose in 15% to 20% of patients, and roughly 31% experienced disease control. Study observations and caveats: Interferon-beta, together with early blood T cell clone dynamics, reportedly best predicted response. In blood, tumor-derived TCR clones expanded after radiotherapy plus ipilimumab.

Alongside CTLA-4 blockade with ipilimumab, patients with chemo-refractory metastatic non-small-cell lung cancer received focal radiation. The data were produced by immunoSEQ multiplex PCR, yet TCRdb's version contains in-frame clones alone and is incomplete. The repertoire holds 85,000 to 90,000 clones, about 87% seen once, with around 15% in the top ten. Per the germline V gene, CDR1 is SGHTS and CDR2 is YDEGEE. The CDR3 has 18 residues. V lost 4 bases and J lost 4; bases outside the gene matches: 18. The TCR was taken from a human donor with non-small cell lung cancer that progressed on radiotherapy plus ipilimumab. The sequenced sample was peripheral blood, obtained from a patient treated with radiotherapy plus ipilimumab. The J gene is TRBJ2-7, the V gene TRBV5-8, with 9 bases lining up with TRBD2. CDR3 protein: CASSPRYHTSGRSYEQYF. The CDR3 nucleotides are TGTGCCAGCAGCCCCCGGTATCATACAAGCGGGAGGTCTTACGAGCAGTACTTC.